Below are 21 T cell receptor beta chains sequenced from a single sample in a study of Graves' ophthalmopathy and Graves' hyperthyroidism. RNA transcripts served as template for amplifying TCR beta CDR3 sequences. The workflow started with a first-round RT-PCR run with HTBI primers and then moved on to a second-round multiplex PCR. TCRdb reprocessed the multiplex PCR reads via MiXCR and lists one record per CDR3 protein. The sample has fewer than 650,000 distinct CDR3 sequences, 22% seen once. Sequencing was carried out using peripheral blood. Receptors were obtained from a woman aged 18-29 years with stable Graves' hyperthyroidism. Some clones in this sample may be carry-over from other donors' samples.

This clonotype was seen more than once but under ten times. The J gene is TRBJ2-5, the V gene TRBV28; TRBD1 aligns across 7 bases. J lost 5 bases, V lost 7 bases, and 7 bases had no gene match. This CDR3 spans 13 amino acids. Germline CDR1 and CDR2: MDHEN and SYDVKM. CDR3 nucleotides: TGTGCCAGCAAGAACAGGGGTAGGGAGACCCAGTACTTC. Its translation is CASKNRGRETQYF. Using reference TRBV28 and TRBJ2-5 for the parts outside the CDR3, the full variable domain is DVKVTQSSRYLVKRTGEKVFLECVQDMDHENMFWYRQDPGLGLRLIYFSYDVKMKEKGDIPEGYSVSREKKERFSLILESASTNQTSMYLCASKNRGRETQYFGPGTRLLVL.

The chain employs TRBV11-2 and TRBJ2-5, with D perhaps assigned TRBD1 or TRBD2 (6 bases each). CDR1 is SGHAT, CDR2 FQNNGV, per germline. The CDR3 has 14 amino acids. Deletions cut 1 base from V and 5 bases from J, with 11 bases between. The CDR3 DNA follows: TGTGCCAGCAGCTTAGGGGGGGCCCTGGAGACCCAGTACTTC. The encoded protein is CASSLGGALETQYF.

This clonotype has only a few counts. The rearrangement joins TRBV6-5 to TRBJ1-1; D uncertain. The CDR3 sequence is 15 residues long. From germline, CDR1 is MNHEY and CDR2 SVGAGI. Between the trimmed V and J ends, which lost 0 bases and 4 bases, there was a span of 12 bases. The CDR3 region is CASSYSTRPTTEAFF. The DNA for the CDR3 is TGTGCCAGCAGTTACTCGACTCGGCCCACCACTGAAGCTTTCTTT.

The chain links TRBV9 to TRBJ1-2; 8 bases agree with TRBD1. Germline values: CDR1 SGDLS, CDR2 YYNGEE. Trimming removed 6 bases from V and 3 bases from J; junction bases left unmatched: 13. The CDR3 contains 16 residues. CDR3 in amino acids: CASTRDPGGQDYGYTF. In DNA, the CDR3 is TGTGCCAGCACCCGGGACCCAGGGGGCCAGGACTATGGCTACACCTTC.

This clonotype came up a few times. The chain recombines TRBV5-5 with TRBJ1-2, with no clear D. The CDR3 runs to 14 residues. The ends were cut back, 6 bases at V and 4 bases at J, with 16 bases in the middle. Per the germline V gene, CDR1 is SGHKS and CDR2 is YYEKEE (reference sequence). CDR3: CASTSGELFYGYTF. Written as DNA, the CDR3 is TGTGCCAGCACGTCCGGGGAGCTTTTCTATGGCTACACCTTC.

This clonotype was found many times. V usage is TRBV11-1 and J usage is TRBJ2-2, with a weak D call TRBD1 (6 bases). CDR1 is SGHAT, CDR2 FQDESV, per germline (reference sequence). CDR3 length: 16 residues. Trimming removed 0 bases at V and 0 bases at J, with 8 bases between. In DNA form, the CDR3 reads TGTGCCAGCAGCTTAGCAGGACAGACGAACACCGGGGAGCTGTTTTTT. Its translation is CASSLAGQTNTGELFF. The full variable domain, its missing parts supplied by reference TRBV11-1 and TRBJ2-2, is EAEVAQSPRYKITEKSQAVAFWCDPISGHATLYWYRQILGQGPELLVQFQDESVVDDSQLPKDRFSAERLKGVDSTLKIQPAELGDSAMYLCASSLAGQTNTGELFFGEGSRLTVL.

The rearrangement links TRBV6-1 to TRBJ1-1, with D tentatively TRBD1 (6 bases). With 1 base removed from V and 5 bases from J, the gap between germline ends came to 11 bases. Germline lookup yields CDR1 MNHNS and CDR2 SASEGT. The CDR3 extends over 14 amino acids. As DNA, the CDR3 is TGTGCCAGCAGTGAAGGAGGTAGGGGGACTGAAGCTTTCTTT. This sequence encodes CASSEGGRGTEAFF.

The sample holds many counts of this clonotype. The rearrangement uses TRBV2 and TRBJ2-7; 8 positions agree with TRBD2. This CDR3 contains 13 residues. Germline V lookup: CDR1 SNHLY, CDR2 FYNNEI. Unmatched junction bases numbered 7, after V lost 5 bases and J lost 7 bases. CDR3 region: CASSMGLVDEQYF. CDR3 DNA sequence: TGTGCCAGCAGTATGGGACTAGTGGATGAGCAGTACTTC.

The CDR3 sequence is CASSFDRDIHQPQHF. For the CDR3, the DNA is TGTGCCAGCAGTTTTGATCGGGACATTCATCAGCCCCAGCATTTT. This chain uses TRBV28 with TRBJ1-5, with TRBD1 as a possible D gene (6 bases). Germline V gene lookup returns CDR1 MDHEN and CDR2 SYDVKM. V was cut by 3 bases and J by 5 bases, with 14 bases left in between. The CDR3 loop spans 15 amino acids.

Many counts were recorded for this clonotype. The chain has TRBV19 and TRBJ1-2; D uncertain. Trimming took 3 bases from V and 2 from J, leaving 13 bases between them. Germline V gives CDR1 LNHDA, CDR2 SQIVND (reference sequence). The CDR3 has 15 residues. CDR3 DNA sequence: TGTGCCAGTAGTATTTCTCCGGAGCGCAACTATGGCTACACCTTC. Translating it yields CASSISPERNYGYTF.

This clonotype appeared many times. This chain connects TRBV12-3 or TRBV12-4 to TRBJ2-5; 7 bases are a match to TRBD2. The CDR3 extends over 16 amino acids. The J segment lost 3 bases and the V segment lost 0 bases, leaving 7 bases of the junction unmatched. The CDR3 loop is CASSLAYGLAEETQYF. Here the CDR3 DNA reads TGTGCCAGCAGTTTAGCGTACGGGCTAGCGGAAGAGACCCAGTACTTC.

The chain combines TRBV14 with TRBJ2-7, with a tentative D call TRBD2 (6 bases). The CDR3 is made up of 15 amino acids. Trimming shortened V by 0 bases and J by 7 bases, and 16 bases separated the two germline ends. Germline assignment: CDR1 SGHDN and CDR2 FVKESK. DNA of the CDR3: TGTGCCAGCAGCCAAGAGCTCGGACTATCTACGGAGCAGTACTTC. Amino acids: CASSQELGLSTEQYF. Full variable domain (missing parts from reference TRBV14 and TRBJ2-7): EAGVTQFPSHSVIEKGQTVTLRCDPISGHDNLYWYRRVMGKEIKFLLHFVKESKQDESGMPNNRFLAERTGGTYSTLKVQPAELEDSGVYFCASSQELGLSTEQYFGPGTRLTVT.

The chain uses TRBV3-1 and TRBJ1-6, with D possibly matching TRBD1 (6 bases). V lost 1 base and J 7 bases, leaving 11 bases between the germline ends. Germline CDR1 reads LGHDT; CDR2 reads YNNKEL (reference sequence). This CDR3 spans 15 amino acids. The CDR3 region has the DNA TGTGCCAGCAGCCAAGTCACAGGGTCCAATTCACCCCTCCACTTT. Its protein is CASSQVTGSNSPLHF.

This clonotype came up many times. The CDR3 region has the DNA TGTGCCAGCAGGAGAGGACAGAGCTACGAGCAGTACTTC. This encodes CASRRGQSYEQYF. The chain is built from TRBV12-3 or TRBV12-4 and TRBJ2-7; tentative D call: TRBD1 (6 bases). The ends were cut back, 6 bases at V and 3 bases at J, with 12 bases in the middle. The CDR3 has 13 amino acids.

With regard to this clonotype: This clone may be a read error of a much larger clone one base away. Because the CDR3 is missing its conserved closing phenylalanine or tryptophan, this is likely a read error. The chain links TRBV30 to TRBJ1-1; D is undetermined. The germline V and J ends were trimmed by 2 bases and 4 bases, with 11 bases remaining between them. This CDR3 has 13 residues. Looked up from germline, CDR1 is GTSNPN and CDR2 is SVGIG (reference sequence). The DNA of the CDR3 is TGTGCCTGGAGTAGGGATTCCAGCACTGAAGCTTTCTCT. It encodes CAWSRDSSTEAFS.

This chain connects TRBV25-1 to TRBJ2-2; D ambiguous. Trimming cost V 3 bases and J 2 bases, with 16 bases left between them. Germline V gene sequence: CDR1 MGHDK, CDR2 SYGVNS. The CDR3 covers 17 residues. CDR3 DNA sequence: TGTGCCAGCAGTGATACGGCCTCCTTCTTAAACACCGGGGAGCTGTTTTTT. It encodes CASSDTASFLNTGELFF. Based on the CDR3 plus reference TRBV25-1 and TRBJ2-2, the full variable domain is EADIYQTPRYLVIGTGKKITLECSQTMGHDKMYWYQQDPGMELHLIHYSYGVNSTEKGDLSSESTVSRIRTEHFPLTLESARPSHTSQYLCASSDTASFLNTGELFFGEGSRLTVL.

This clonotype showed up many times. The gene calls are TRBV12-3 or TRBV12-4 and TRBJ1-5; D remains unclear. This CDR3 has 16 residues. V lost 5 bases and J 8 bases, leaving 22 bases between the germline ends. The CDR3 spells CASSPRQVRSTEPQHF. The CDR3 DNA reads as TGTGCCAGCAGTCCCAGACAAGTCAGAAGCACGGAGCCCCAGCATTTT.

The chain's CDR3 is CASTQGRTEAFF. The CDR3 DNA is TGTGCCAGCACTCAGGGGAGAACTGAAGCTTTCTTT. The chain recombines TRBV6-1 with TRBJ1-1; TRBD1 might be the D (6 bases). Germline-derived CDR1 and CDR2 are MNHNS and SASEGT. This CDR3 contains 12 residues. The germline V and J ends were trimmed by 7 bases and 5 bases, with 11 bases remaining between them.

The table lists this clonotype with many counts. The DNA of the CDR3 is TGTGCCAGCAGTTCCGGGACAGGGGGCCCTAGAGGCTATGGCTACACCTTC. Its translation is CASSSGTGGPRGYGYTF. The chain uses TRBV6-2 or TRBV6-3 and TRBJ1-2, with TRBD1 identical over 12 bases. Germline CDR1 is MNHEY and CDR2 is SVGEGT. V trimming: 4 bases; J trimming: 4 bases; junction bases outside the gene matches: 10. The CDR3 contains 17 residues.

Regarding this clonotype: The DNA is left out, because the CDR3 cannot be placed on it with certainty; the CDR3 is given as TCRdb lists it. This sequence joins TRBV6-5 and TRBJ2-7. Germline lookup yields CDR1 MNHEY and CDR2 SVGAGI. The CDR3 comprises 13 residues, both ends counted. CDR3: CASSTSWDYEQYF.

The chain joins TRBV6-2 or TRBV6-3 to TRBJ2-7; TRBD1 matches 8 bases. In germline, CDR1 is MNHEY, CDR2 SVGEGT. The J segment lost 4 bases and the V segment lost 6 bases, leaving 8 bases of the junction unmatched. The CDR3 loop spans 14 amino acids. CDR3 protein: CASRKTGARYEQYF. The CDR3 region has the DNA TGTGCCAGCAGGAAGACAGGGGCCAGGTACGAGCAGTACTTC.